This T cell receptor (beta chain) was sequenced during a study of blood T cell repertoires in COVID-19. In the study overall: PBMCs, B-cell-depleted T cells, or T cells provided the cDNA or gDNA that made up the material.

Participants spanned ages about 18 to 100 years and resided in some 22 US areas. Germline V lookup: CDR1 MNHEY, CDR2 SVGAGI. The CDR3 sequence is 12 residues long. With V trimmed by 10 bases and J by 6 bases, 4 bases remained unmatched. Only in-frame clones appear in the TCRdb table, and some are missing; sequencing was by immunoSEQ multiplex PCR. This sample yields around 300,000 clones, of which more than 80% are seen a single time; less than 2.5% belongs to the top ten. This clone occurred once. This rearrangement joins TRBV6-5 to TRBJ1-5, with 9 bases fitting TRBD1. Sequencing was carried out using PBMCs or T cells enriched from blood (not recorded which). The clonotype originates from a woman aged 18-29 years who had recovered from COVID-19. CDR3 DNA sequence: TGTGCCATCTCGACAGGGGGTCAGCCCCAGCATTTT. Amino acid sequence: CAISTGGQPQHF.